The entry below gives a single T cell receptor (beta chain) sequence along with its context. The data were obtained in a study of CD8 T cells in Susac syndrome. Healthy donors served as age- and sex-matched controls. FACS enriched CD8+ TEMRA cells, while bulk CD8+ and CD4+ were negatively isolated. Random-hexamer reverse transcription was applied to roughly 0.5 to 1 ug RNA. The TCR beta CDR3 was amplified by immunoSEQ multiplex PCR across 54 Vbeta, 13 Jbeta. TCRdb called the immunoSEQ multiplex PCR reads again in MiXCR, with one record for every CDR3 protein. The sample includes under 200,000 distinct CDR3 sequences, over 85% of them seen just once. Trimming removed 3 bases from V and 1 base from J; junction bases left unmatched: 2. Looked up from germline, CDR1 is SGHTA and CDR2 is FQGNSA. This CDR3 is built from 15 residues.

V gene TRBV7-2 combines with J gene TRBJ2-1; 8 bases fit TRBD2. Sequencing was done on a sample of CD4+ T cells from PBMCs. The clonotype comes from a human donor in good health. This CDR3 reads CASSFSGDSYNEQFF. The CDR3 DNA is TGTGCCAGCAGCTTTAGCGGGGATTCCTACAATGAGCAGTTCTTC.